This T cell receptor beta chain was found in a study of naive and memory T cell subsets. The germline V and J ends were trimmed by 1 base and 1 base, with 8 bases remaining between them. CDR3 length: 14 amino acids. Germline CDR1 DFQATT, CDR2 SNEGSKA (reference sequence). The library had UMIs added by 3' ligation of an oligonucleotide to TCR cDNA. Input was about 1 to 1,100 ng of DNase-treated total RNA without cell sorting. Ligated cDNA underwent four rounds of PCR with nested alpha and beta constant region primers and SP2. TCRdb reprocessed the 5' RACE reads with MiXCR, giving one entry per CDR3 protein. The table has approximately 49,000 distinct CDR3 sequences, about 4.5% seen once. In its sample, this clonotype was seen many times.

This sequence was found in a female donor in good health. The chain has TRBV20-1 and TRBJ2-1, with D possibly called TRBD1 or TRBD2 (6 bases each). The CDR3 nucleotides are TGCAGTGCTAGAGGGGGGGCGTCCTACAATGAGCAGTTCTTC. As protein: CSARGGASYNEQFF.